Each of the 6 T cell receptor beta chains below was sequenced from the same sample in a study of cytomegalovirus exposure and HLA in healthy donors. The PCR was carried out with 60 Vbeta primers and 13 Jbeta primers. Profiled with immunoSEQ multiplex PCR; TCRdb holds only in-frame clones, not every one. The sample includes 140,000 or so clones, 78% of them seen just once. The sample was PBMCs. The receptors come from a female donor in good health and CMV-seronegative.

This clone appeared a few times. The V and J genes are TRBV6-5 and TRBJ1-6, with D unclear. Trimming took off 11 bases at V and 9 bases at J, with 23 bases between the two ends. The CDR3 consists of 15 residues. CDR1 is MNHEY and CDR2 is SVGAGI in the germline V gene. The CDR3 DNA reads TGTGCCGTGCGGAGCCGCGTTATAGGAAGTTCACCCCTCCACTTT. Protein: CAVRSRVIGSSPLHF.

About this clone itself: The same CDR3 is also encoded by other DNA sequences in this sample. CDR3 nucleotides: TGTGCCAGCCTCGGGGCAGGACGGGGGAGCACTGAAGCTTTCTTT. Translating it yields CASLGAGRGSTEAFF. This chain links TRBV7-9 with TRBJ1-1, with D possibly being TRBD1 (5 bases). Germline lookup yields CDR1 SEHNR and CDR2 FQNEAQ (reference sequence). The CDR3 has 15 amino acids. V was shortened by 8 bases and J by 4 bases, with 20 bases between the two germline ends.

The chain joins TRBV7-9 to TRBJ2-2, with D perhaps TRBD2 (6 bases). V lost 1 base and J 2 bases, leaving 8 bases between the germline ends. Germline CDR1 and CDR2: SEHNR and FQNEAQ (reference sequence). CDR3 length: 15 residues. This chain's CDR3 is CASSLGGVNTGELFF. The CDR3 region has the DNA TGTGCCAGCAGCTTAGGGGGGGTTAACACCGGGGAGCTGTTTTTT.

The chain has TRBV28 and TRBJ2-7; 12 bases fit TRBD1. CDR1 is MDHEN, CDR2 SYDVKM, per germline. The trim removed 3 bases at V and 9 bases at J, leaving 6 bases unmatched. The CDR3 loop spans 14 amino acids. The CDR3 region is CASSFLGTGGLQYF. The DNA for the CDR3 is TGTGCCAGCAGTTTTCTAGGGACAGGGGGCTTGCAGTACTTC.

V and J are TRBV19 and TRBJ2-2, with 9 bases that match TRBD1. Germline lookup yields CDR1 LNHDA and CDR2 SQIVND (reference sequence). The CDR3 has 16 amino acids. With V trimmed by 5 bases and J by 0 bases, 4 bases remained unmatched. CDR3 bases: TGTGCCAGTAGTCGCGGGACAGGGTCGAACACCGGGGAGCTGTTTTTT. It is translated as CASSRGTGSNTGELFF.

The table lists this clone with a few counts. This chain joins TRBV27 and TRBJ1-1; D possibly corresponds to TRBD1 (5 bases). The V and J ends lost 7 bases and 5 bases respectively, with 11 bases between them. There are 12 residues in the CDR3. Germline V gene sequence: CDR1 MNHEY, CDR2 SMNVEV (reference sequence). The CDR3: CASTPRGTEAFF. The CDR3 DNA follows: TGTGCCAGCACTCCAAGGGGAACTGAAGCTTTCTTT.